What follows is one T cell receptor beta chain and its context. The antigen is unknown. This CDR3 contains 16 residues. V lost 1 base and J lost 1, with 14 bases in between. Germline V gene lookup returns CDR1 MGHRA and CDR2 YSYEKL. The sample originates from a study of a mutant IDH1 vaccine in newly diagnosed glioma. Study-level information: Patients under treatment included approximately 60% males and approximately 38% females and had a mean age of approximately 40 years. Previous treatment comprised radiotherapy, temozolomide, or both, mostly both.

Profiled with immunoSEQ multiplex PCR; TCRdb holds only in-frame clones, not every one. The sample gives 98,000 or so clones, around nine tenths of which show up once; under 0.65% is in the top ten. Findings of the study overall: Across multiple MHC alleles, around 93% of patients had vaccine-induced responses.

Stated time point: baseline, week 1 (first vaccination visit). Treatment of the sample: pre-vaccination baseline after standard-of-care therapy. The source is a woman between 45 and 65 years old with glioma. This specimen was PBMCs, taken from a glioma patient treated with radiotherapy, temozolomide or both. The chain recombines TRBV4-1 with TRBJ2-7; D is undetermined. CDR3 DNA: TGCGCCAGCAGCCAAGGGTTAGAAGCTGGGTCCTACGAGCAGTACTTC. The encoded protein is CASSQGLEAGSYEQYF.